A selection of T cell receptor beta chains follows, all from one sample in a study of blood T cell repertoires in COVID-19. Produced via immunoSEQ multiplex PCR; TCRdb's table is partial and in-frame only. Of around 42,000 clones listed, around 77% were seen once; the top ten hold around 40%. The sample comprised peripheral blood. The receptors were sampled from a man older than 75 with active or convalescent COVID-19. The CDR3 runs from the conserved cysteine through the conserved F or W. A D gene is named only where the DNA matches it firmly. Size tells how often a clone was seen (once, few, many) or the class of an expanded clone, and some rows leave it out.

V gene	D gene	J gene	clone size	CDR3 DNA	CDR3 protein
TRBV29-1	TRBD1	TRBJ1-1	NA	TGCAGCGTTGCCGGACAGGGGGCGTATGTGGACACTGAAGCTTTCTTT	CSVAGQGAYVDTEAFF
TRBV9	NA	TRBJ1-6	NA	TGTGCCAGCAGCCAGATGGGGGCCCCGAATTCACCCCTCCACTTT	CASSQMGAPNSPLHF
TRBV19	NA	TRBJ2-4	NA	TGTGCCAGTAGTACAGGGGGAGGAAAAAACATTCAGTACTTC	CASSTGGGKNIQYF
TRBV6-5	TRBD2	TRBJ2-3	NA	TGTGCCAGCAGTTTCGGGACTAGCGGGAGAACAGATACGCAGTATTTT	CASSFGTSGRTDTQYF
TRBV27	NA	TRBJ2-7	NA	TGTGCCAGCAGTTCCTTCTACGAGCAGTACTTC	CASSSFYEQYF
TRBV28	TRBD1	TRBJ1-6	few	TGTGCCAGCAGTTTGGGCCAGGGGGATCGGTCCCTCCACTTT	CASSLGQGDRSLHF
TRBV19	TRBD1	TRBJ1-1	NA	TGTGCCCGAAAAACTTCGACAGGGGGGAACACTGAAGCTTTCTTT	CARKTSTGGNTEAFF
TRBV13	NA	TRBJ2-1	NA	TGTGCCAGCAGGGGAGAGGGGGACTACAATGAGCAGTTCTTC	CASRGEGDYNEQFF
TRBV3-1/TRBV3-2	NA	TRBJ2-5	NA	TGTGCCAGCAGCCCGACTAGTTGGGAGACCCAGTACTTC	CASSPTSWETQYF
TRBV11-1	TRBD1	TRBJ2-7	NA	TGTGCCAGCAGCTTCGGGACAGGGCTATACGAGCAGTACTTC	CASSFGTGLYEQYF
TRBV28	TRBD1	TRBJ2-7	NA	TGTGCCAGCAGTTTAAGGACAGGGGGGGTCAACGAGCAGTACTTC	CASSLRTGGVNEQYF
TRBV5-6	NA	TRBJ2-7	NA	TGTGCCAGCAGCTTGGGAGGCGGGACTCACTACGAGCAGTACTTC	CASSLGGGTHYEQYF
TRBV4-1	NA	TRBJ1-6	NA	TGCGCCAGCAGCCCGTCCAGGGGAAATTCACCCCTCCACTTT	CASSPSRGNSPLHF
TRBV30	NA	TRBJ1-2	NA	TGTGCCTGGAGTTTACAGCACTATGGCTACACCTTC	CAWSLQHYGYTF
TRBV28	NA	TRBJ1-1	NA	TGTGCCAGCAGTTTATTACGGGGTTCTGAAGCTTTCTTT	CASSLLRGSEAFF
TRBV27	TRBD2	TRBJ2-5	NA	TGTGCCAGCACCCCAAGGTCTAGCGGGCTAGAGACCCAGTACTTC	CASTPRSSGLETQYF
TRBV2	TRBD2	TRBJ2-1	few	TGTGCCAGCAAGCGGGGGGGTTACAATGAGCAGTTCTTC	CASKRGGYNEQFF
TRBV21-1	NA	TRBJ1-4	NA	TGTGCCAGCAGCAAAGATGGGACAGGGATGGAGTATGCAACTAATGAAAAACTGTTTTTT	CASSKDGTGMEYATNEKLFF
TRBV7-3	TRBD2	TRBJ2-3	NA	TGTGCCAGCAGCCTGGGACTAGCGGGAAGCACAGATACGCAGTATTTT	CASSLGLAGSTDTQYF
TRBV19	TRBD1	TRBJ1-2	NA	TGTGCCAGTAGTCCCGGGACAGGGGGCAGCTATGGCTACACCTTC	CASSPGTGGSYGYTF
TRBV24-1	NA	TRBJ2-5	NA	TGTGCCACCAGTTCCGCCGGGACAAGCCAAGAGACCCAGTACTTC	CATSSAGTSQETQYF
TRBV5-8	NA	TRBJ1-1	NA	TGTGCCAGCACCCAAACTGGACAGCACACTGAAGCTTTCTTT	CASTQTGQHTEAFF
TRBV6-5	TRBD1	TRBJ1-4	once	TGTGCCAGCAGGGACAGGGGGGAAAAACTGTTTTTT	CASRDRGEKLFF
TRBV9	NA	TRBJ2-3	NA	TGTGCCAGCAGCGTAACCGGCGAGCCACAGGGAAATACGCAGTATTTT	CASSVTGEPQGNTQYF
TRBV6-1	TRBD2	TRBJ2-3	NA	TGTGCCAGCAGTGATCTTGCGGGGGATGGTACGCAGTATTTT	CASSDLAGDGTQYF
TRBV18	TRBD1	TRBJ2-7	NA	TGTGCCAGCTCAGTCACAGGGGACCTCTTTGAGCAGTACTTC	CASSVTGDLFEQYF
TRBV2	NA	TRBJ2-7	NA	TGTGCCAGCAGTGCTGGTAGATTGCACCTCTCCTACGAGCAGTACTTC	CASSAGRLHLSYEQYF
TRBV27	NA	TRBJ2-7	NA	TGTGCCAGCAGTTTAGCTGGGGCGGGGGCCTTCGTATACGAGCAGTACTTC	CASSLAGAGAFVYEQYF
TRBV6-2/TRBV6-3	TRBD1	TRBJ2-5	NA	TGTGCCAGCAGTTATAATTCGGCAGGGGGTTGGCAAGAGACCCAGTACTTC	CASSYNSAGGWQETQYF
TRBV7-9	NA	TRBJ1-2	NA	TGTGCCAGCCCGCCGGACCAGGGGCTAGGGGGCTACACCTTC	CASPPDQGLGGYTF
TRBV30	NA	TRBJ1-2	few	TGTGCCTACAGAATGAACTATGGCTACACCTTC	CAYRMNYGYTF
TRBV4-3	NA	TRBJ2-2	NA	TGCGCCAGCAGCCAAGATCGGAGAACCGGGGAGCTGTTTTTT	CASSQDRRTGELFF
TRBV19	TRBD1	TRBJ2-7	NA	TGTGCCAGTAGGCCAGGGGGAAGGTACGAGCAGTACTTC	CASRPGGRYEQYF
TRBV3-1/TRBV3-2	TRBD2	TRBJ2-1	NA	TGTGCCAGCAGCCAACTAGCGGGAGGGTTAAATGAGCAGTTCTTC	CASSQLAGGLNEQFF
TRBV3-1/TRBV3-2	TRBD1	TRBJ2-7	NA	TGTGCCAGCAGCCGTTCGACAGGGGCTAATCATAAGCAGTACTTC	CASSRSTGANHKQYF
TRBV28	NA	TRBJ1-5	NA	TGTGCCAGCAGGCTCTTGGGGACACTTAGCAATCAGCCCCAGCATTTT	CASRLLGTLSNQPQHF
TRBV11-2	TRBD1	TRBJ2-4	once	TGTGCCAGCAGCTCAACAGGGGGGGCCAAAAACATTCAGTACTTC	CASSSTGGAKNIQYF
TRBV27	NA	TRBJ2-5	NA	TGTGCCAGCAGTTTATTAGCCTACCAAGAGACCCAGTACTTC	CASSLLAYQETQYF
TRBV12-3/TRBV12-4	NA	TRBJ1-1	NA	TGTGCCAGCAGTTCCGCGAGGGTGGCTGAAGCTTTCTTT	CASSSARVAEAFF
TRBV6-6	NA	TRBJ1-2	NA	TGTGCCAGCAGTCGCATACAGGAGAACTATGGCTACACCTTC	CASSRIQENYGYTF
TRBV5-1	TRBD1	TRBJ2-7	few	TGCGCCAGCAGCTTGGTGGTGGACAGGCAGAACGAGCAGTACTTC	CASSLVVDRQNEQYF
TRBV28	NA	TRBJ2-7	NA	TGTGCCAGCAGGCCTAGGAATTCCTACGAGCAGTACTTC	CASRPRNSYEQYF
TRBV19	TRBD1	TRBJ1-6	NA	TGTGCCAGTAGTACCGGACAGGCCCAGAATTCACCCCTCCACTTT	CASSTGQAQNSPLHF
TRBV28	NA	TRBJ2-3	NA	TGTGCCAGCAGTGCCGGGGAAAAGAGCACAGATACGCAGTATTTT	CASSAGEKSTDTQYF
TRBV5-1	TRBD1	TRBJ1-2	NA	TGCGCCAGCAGCTTGGGGACAGGGGGTGGCTACACCTTC	CASSLGTGGGYTF
TRBV30	NA	TRBJ1-2	NA	TGTGCCTGGAGGGTACAGGGTGGAGACTATGGCTACACCTTC	CAWRVQGGDYGYTF